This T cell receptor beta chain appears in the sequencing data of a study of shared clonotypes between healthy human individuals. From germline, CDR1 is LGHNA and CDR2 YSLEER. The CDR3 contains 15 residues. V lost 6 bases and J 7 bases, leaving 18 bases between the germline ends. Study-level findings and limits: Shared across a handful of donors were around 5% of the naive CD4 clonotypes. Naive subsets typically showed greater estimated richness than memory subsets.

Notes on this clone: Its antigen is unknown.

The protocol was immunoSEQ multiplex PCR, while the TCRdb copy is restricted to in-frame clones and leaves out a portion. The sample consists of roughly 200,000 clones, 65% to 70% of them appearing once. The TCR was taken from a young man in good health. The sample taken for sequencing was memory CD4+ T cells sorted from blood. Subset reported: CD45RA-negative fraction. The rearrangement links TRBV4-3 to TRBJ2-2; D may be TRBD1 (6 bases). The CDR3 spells CASSWGQGLSGELFF. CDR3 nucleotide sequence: TGCGCCAGCAGTTGGGGGCAGGGGTTGAGCGGGGAGCTGTTTTTT.